The rows below give T cell receptor beta chains drawn from one sample of a study of T-cell memory formation after mild COVID-19. TCRdb used MiXCR to reprocess the 5' RACE reads, holding one entry per CDR3 protein. This table has 400,000 or so distinct CDR3 sequences, under 25% appearing once. Input material: PBMCs or a T cell subset sorted from them (not recorded which). All receptors derive from an adult woman who had mild COVID-19 (a few samples of this study predate the infection). Cell type and time point are not known. The CDR3 runs from the conserved cysteine through the conserved F or W. Each record gives: clone size, V gene, D gene, J gene, CDR3 protein, CDR3 DNA. The D gene is left open where the match is weak. The size field is filled for only some rows; it gives once, few, many or a size class.

clone_size: NA; v_call: TRBV15; d_call: TRBD1; j_call: TRBJ2-5; cdr3_aa: CATSRDRDRAETQYF; cdr3_nt: TGTGCCACCAGCAGAGATCGGGACAGGGCTGAGACCCAGTACTTC
clone_size: many; v_call: TRBV5-1; d_call: TRBD2; j_call: TRBJ2-7; cdr3_aa: CASSLSAGPSYEQYF; cdr3_nt: TGCGCCAGCAGCTTGTCAGCGGGGCCGTCCTACGAGCAGTACTTC
clone_size: NA; v_call: TRBV30; d_call: NA; j_call: TRBJ2-2; cdr3_aa: CAWKSRDLTGELFF; cdr3_nt: TGTGCCTGGAAAAGCCGGGACCTCACCGGGGAGCTGTTTTTT
clone_size: few; v_call: TRBV12-3/TRBV12-4; d_call: TRBD1; j_call: TRBJ2-5; cdr3_aa: CASRWTGQETQYF; cdr3_nt: TGTGCCAGCAGATGGACAGGGCAAGAGACCCAGTACTTC
clone_size: NA; v_call: TRBV7-9; d_call: TRBD1; j_call: TRBJ2-3; cdr3_aa: CASSPRDRVADTQYF; cdr3_nt: TGTGCCAGCAGCCCCCGGGACAGGGTTGCAGATACGCAGTATTTT
clone_size: NA; v_call: TRBV18; d_call: TRBD2; j_call: TRBJ2-7; cdr3_aa: CASSPYSGRRLEQYF; cdr3_nt: TGTGCCAGCTCACCGTATAGCGGGAGACGGCTCGAGCAGTACTTC
clone_size: NA; v_call: TRBV20-1; d_call: NA; j_call: TRBJ2-1; cdr3_aa: CSATADNEQFF; cdr3_nt: TGCAGTGCCACAGCCGACAATGAGCAGTTCTTC
clone_size: few; v_call: TRBV20-1; d_call: NA; j_call: TRBJ2-5; cdr3_aa: CSAIKIETQYF; cdr3_nt: TGCAGTGCCATCAAGATAGAGACCCAGTACTTC
clone_size: NA; v_call: TRBV6-2/TRBV6-3; d_call: NA; j_call: TRBJ1-5; cdr3_aa: CASQPQGNQPQHF; cdr3_nt: TGTGCCAGCCAACCACAGGGTAATCAGCCCCAGCATTTT
clone_size: few; v_call: TRBV7-9; d_call: NA; j_call: TRBJ1-2; cdr3_aa: CASSLVYGNGYTF; cdr3_nt: TGTGCCAGCAGCTTAGTCTATGGAAATGGCTACACCTTC
clone_size: many; v_call: TRBV15; d_call: NA; j_call: TRBJ2-3; cdr3_aa: CATSIGRAGSDTQYF; cdr3_nt: TGTGCCACCAGCATCGGGCGGGCGGGGTCAGATACGCAGTATTTT
clone_size: NA; v_call: TRBV18; d_call: TRBD1; j_call: TRBJ2-3; cdr3_aa: CASSQRIGTGNTDTQYF; cdr3_nt: TGTGCCAGCTCACAGCGAATCGGGACAGGGAACACAGATACGCAGTATTTT
clone_size: many; v_call: TRBV20-1; d_call: NA; j_call: TRBJ2-7; cdr3_aa: CSALTGSYEQYF; cdr3_nt: TGCAGTGCCCTGACAGGTTCCTACGAGCAGTACTTC
clone_size: NA; v_call: TRBV4-3; d_call: NA; j_call: TRBJ1-6; cdr3_aa: CASSQDQASGSSYNSPLHF; cdr3_nt: TGCGCCAGCAGCCAAGATCAGGCCAGCGGGAGCTCCTATAATTCACCCCTCCACTTT
clone_size: few; v_call: TRBV12-3/TRBV12-4; d_call: NA; j_call: TRBJ2-4; cdr3_aa: CASSPRAGEIAKNIQYF; cdr3_nt: TGTGCCAGCAGCCCGAGGGCAGGGGAAATAGCCAAAAACATTCAGTACTTC
clone_size: many; v_call: TRBV18; d_call: TRBD1; j_call: TRBJ1-1; cdr3_aa: CASSPDRVNTEAFF; cdr3_nt: TGTGCCAGCTCACCGGACAGGGTCAACACTGAAGCTTTCTTT
clone_size: few; v_call: TRBV19; d_call: NA; j_call: TRBJ1-1; cdr3_aa: CASSITVLRTEAFF; cdr3_nt: TGTGCCAGTAGTATTACAGTTCTGAGGACTGAAGCTTTCTTT
clone_size: few; v_call: TRBV5-1; d_call: TRBD2; j_call: TRBJ2-3; cdr3_aa: CASSGGRGGADTQYF; cdr3_nt: TGCGCCAGCAGCGGCGGGCGGGGGGGCGCAGATACGCAGTATTTT
clone_size: few; v_call: TRBV20-1; d_call: NA; j_call: TRBJ1-4; cdr3_aa: CSASRTDNEKLFF; cdr3_nt: TGCAGTGCTTCCCGGACAGACAATGAAAAACTGTTTTTT
clone_size: few; v_call: TRBV4-3; d_call: NA; j_call: TRBJ1-1; cdr3_aa: CASSQSWVVNTEAFF; cdr3_nt: TGCGCCAGCAGCCAAAGCTGGGTAGTCAACACTGAAGCTTTCTTT
clone_size: few; v_call: TRBV6-6; d_call: TRBD1; j_call: TRBJ1-1; cdr3_aa: CASSYEGAGTEAFF; cdr3_nt: TGTGCCAGCAGTTACGAGGGGGCGGGCACTGAAGCTTTCTTT
clone_size: NA; v_call: TRBV7-3; d_call: TRBD2; j_call: TRBJ2-1; cdr3_aa: CASSSWTSGRENEQFF; cdr3_nt: TGTGCCAGCAGCTCATGGACTAGCGGGAGGGAAAATGAGCAGTTCTTC
clone_size: few; v_call: TRBV5-1; d_call: NA; j_call: TRBJ2-1; cdr3_aa: CASSLGGSRIYNEQFF; cdr3_nt: TGCGCCAGCAGCTTGGGAGGGAGCCGAATATACAATGAGCAGTTCTTC
clone_size: NA; v_call: TRBV12-3/TRBV12-4; d_call: TRBD1; j_call: TRBJ1-1; cdr3_aa: CASSPHRGLFTEAFF; cdr3_nt: TGTGCCAGCAGTCCGCACAGGGGGCTGTTCACTGAAGCTTTCTTT
clone_size: NA; v_call: TRBV29-1; d_call: TRBD1; j_call: TRBJ1-1; cdr3_aa: CSVDRDRATEAFF; cdr3_nt: TGCAGCGTTGATCGTGACAGGGCCACTGAAGCTTTCTTT
clone_size: many; v_call: TRBV11-2; d_call: TRBD2; j_call: TRBJ2-7; cdr3_aa: CASSLASSGGIYEQYF; cdr3_nt: TGTGCCAGCAGCTTAGCTTCTAGCGGGGGGATCTACGAGCAGTACTTC
clone_size: few; v_call: TRBV5-6; d_call: NA; j_call: TRBJ2-3; cdr3_aa: CASNSGGDTDTQYF; cdr3_nt: TGTGCCAGCAACTCAGGGGGGGATACAGATACGCAGTATTTT